This T cell receptor (beta chain) appears in the sequencing data of a study of T cell repertoires in cytomegalovirus infection. Broader study findings: Summed frequency of public TCR beta families distinguished CMV carriers with the relevant HLA.

In regard to this clonotype: Its antigen is unknown.

MiXCR, run by TCRdb on the reads, gives a single entry per CDR3 protein. The data show 900,000 to 950,000 distinct CDR3 sequences, 25% to 40% seen once. CDR1 is SGDLS, CDR2 YYNGEE, per germline. This CDR3 is 17 amino acids long. V was pared by 4 bases and J by 8 bases, with 17 bases of the junction left unmatched. The V gene is TRBV9, the J gene TRBJ2-1; TRBD1 agrees at 8 bases. The receptor was isolated from a human donor in good health (CMV status not recorded). Some clones in this sample may be carry-over from other donors' samples. The sample here was cultured CD8+ T cells from PBMCs, taken from culture after CMV antigen stimulation. The CDR3: CASSFQDRVFVSDEQFF. The CDR3 DNA reads as TGTGCCAGCAGCTTTCAGGACAGGGTGTTTGTCAGCGATGAGCAGTTCTTC.